This T cell receptor beta chain was captured by sequencing in a study of T cell repertoires in cytomegalovirus infection. Study context: Selection of CMV epitopes for the study included recently identified HLA-C-restricted and well-studied HLA-B-restricted ones. Study results and limitations: Using cumulative public TCR beta family frequency, the authors identified those who carried CMV together with the relevant HLA.

Using its own MiXCR run on the reads, TCRdb lists one record per CDR3 protein. The sample holds about a million distinct CDR3 sequences, approximately 31% seen once. As regards this clonotype: Its target is unknown. Sequence at one end of the junction differs from germline and may be a read error.

Germline CDR1 is SGHVT and CDR2 is SQSDAQ. The CDR3 totals 13 residues. The sequences come from cultured CD8+ T cells from PBMCs, collected from culture after CMV antigen stimulation. This rearrangement joins TRBV7-4 to TRBJ1-1; D unresolved. This clonotype was obtained from a human donor in good health (CMV status not recorded). Some clones in this sample may be carry-over from other donors' samples. The DNA of the CDR3 is TGTACCAGCAGCTTAGGGAGTTGGCGAGAGGCTTTCTTT. This translates into CTSSLGSWREAFF.